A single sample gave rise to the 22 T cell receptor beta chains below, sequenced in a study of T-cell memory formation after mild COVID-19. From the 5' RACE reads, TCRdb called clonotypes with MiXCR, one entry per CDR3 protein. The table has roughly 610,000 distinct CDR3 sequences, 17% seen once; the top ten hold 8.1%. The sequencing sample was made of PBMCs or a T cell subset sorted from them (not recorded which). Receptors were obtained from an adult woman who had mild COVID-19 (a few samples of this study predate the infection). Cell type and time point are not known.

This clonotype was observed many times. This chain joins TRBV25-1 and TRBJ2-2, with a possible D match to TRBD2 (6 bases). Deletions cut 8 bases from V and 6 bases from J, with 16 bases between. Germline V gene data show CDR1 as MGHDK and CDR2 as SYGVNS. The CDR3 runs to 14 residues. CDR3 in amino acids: CASARRGEAGELFF. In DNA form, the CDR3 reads TGTGCCAGCGCTCGCAGAGGGGAGGCCGGGGAGCTGTTTTTT.

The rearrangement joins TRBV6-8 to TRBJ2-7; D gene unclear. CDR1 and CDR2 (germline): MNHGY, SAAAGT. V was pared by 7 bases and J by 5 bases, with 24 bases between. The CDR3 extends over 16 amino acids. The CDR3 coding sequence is TGTGCCAGCACTCATAGGAGAGGAAGGGTATCCCACGAGCAGTACTTC. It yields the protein CASTHRRGRVSHEQYF.

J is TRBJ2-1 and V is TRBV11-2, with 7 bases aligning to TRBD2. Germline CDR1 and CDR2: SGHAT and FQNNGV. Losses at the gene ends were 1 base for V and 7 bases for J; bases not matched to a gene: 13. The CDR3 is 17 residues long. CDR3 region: CASSLGRAGVSLNEQFF. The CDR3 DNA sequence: TGTGCCAGCAGCTTAGGTCGGGCGGGAGTAAGTTTAAATGAGCAGTTCTTC.

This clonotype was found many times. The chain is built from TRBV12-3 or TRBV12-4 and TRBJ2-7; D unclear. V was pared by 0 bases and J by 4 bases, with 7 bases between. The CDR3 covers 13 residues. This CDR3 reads CASSLAAGYEQYF. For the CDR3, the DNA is TGTGCCAGCAGTTTAGCGGCCGGGTACGAGCAGTACTTC.

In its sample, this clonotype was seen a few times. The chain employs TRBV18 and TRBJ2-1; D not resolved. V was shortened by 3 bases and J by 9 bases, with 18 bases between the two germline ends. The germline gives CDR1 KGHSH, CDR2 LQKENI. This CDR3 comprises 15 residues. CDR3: CASSPRSDPYAEQFF. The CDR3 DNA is TGTGCCAGCTCACCCCGGTCGGATCCCTACGCTGAGCAGTTCTTC.

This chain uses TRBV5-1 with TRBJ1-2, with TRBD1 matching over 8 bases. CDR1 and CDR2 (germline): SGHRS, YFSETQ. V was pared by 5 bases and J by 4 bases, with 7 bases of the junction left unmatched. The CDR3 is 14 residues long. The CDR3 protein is CASSDRGSVYGYTF. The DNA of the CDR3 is TGCGCCAGCAGTGACAGGGGATCCGTCTATGGCTACACCTTC.

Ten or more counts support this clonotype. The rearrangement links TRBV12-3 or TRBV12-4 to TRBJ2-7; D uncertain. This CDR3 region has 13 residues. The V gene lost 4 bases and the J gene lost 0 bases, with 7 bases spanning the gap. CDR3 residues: CASSSDTSYEQYF. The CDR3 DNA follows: TGTGCCAGCAGTTCCGACACCTCCTACGAGCAGTACTTC.

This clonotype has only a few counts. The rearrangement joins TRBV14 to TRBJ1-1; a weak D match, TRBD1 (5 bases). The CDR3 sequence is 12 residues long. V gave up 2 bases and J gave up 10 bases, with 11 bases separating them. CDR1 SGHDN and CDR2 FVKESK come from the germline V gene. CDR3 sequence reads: CASSQQDTTAFF. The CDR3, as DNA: TGTGCCAGCAGCCAACAGGACACTACAGCTTTCTTT.

The CDR3 DNA reads as TGTGCCACCAGCACGGGACTAGCGGGAGGGCATGAGCAGTTCTTC. Its protein product is CATSTGLAGGHEQFF. The chain employs TRBV15 and TRBJ2-1; 16 bases map to TRBD2. Germline V CDR1 and CDR2: LNHNV, YYDKDF (reference sequence). This CDR3 contains 15 residues. V dropped 4 bases and J dropped 8; count of bases not matched to a gene: 2.

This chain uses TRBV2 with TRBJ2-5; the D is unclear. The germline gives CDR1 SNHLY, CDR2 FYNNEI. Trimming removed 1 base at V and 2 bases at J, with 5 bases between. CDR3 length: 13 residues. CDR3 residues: CASSEGWQETQYF. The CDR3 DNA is TGTGCCAGCAGTGAAGGCTGGCAAGAGACCCAGTACTTC.

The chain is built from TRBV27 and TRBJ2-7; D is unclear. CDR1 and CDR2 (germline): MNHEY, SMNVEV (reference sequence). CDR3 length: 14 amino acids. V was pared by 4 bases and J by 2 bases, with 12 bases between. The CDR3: CASSSTLSAYEQYF. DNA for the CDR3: TGTGCCAGCAGTTCCACGTTATCCGCCTACGAGCAGTACTTC.

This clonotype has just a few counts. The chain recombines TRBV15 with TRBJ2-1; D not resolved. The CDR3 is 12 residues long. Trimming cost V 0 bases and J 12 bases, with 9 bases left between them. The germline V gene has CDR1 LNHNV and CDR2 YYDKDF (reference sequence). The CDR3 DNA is TGTGCCACCAGCAGAGATTTGAGGAGGCAGTTCTTC. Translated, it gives CATSRDLRRQFF.

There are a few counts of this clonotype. The CDR3 bases are TGTGCCAGCAGTGATTGGTACAGGGGCAGTGAAAAACTGTTTTTT. Translating gives CASSDWYRGSEKLFF. This sequence joins TRBV25-1 and TRBJ1-4, with TRBD1 matching over 7 bases. Germline CDR1 reads MGHDK; CDR2 reads SYGVNS. J was trimmed by 7 bases and V by 3 bases; bases with no gene match: 8. The CDR3 is made up of 15 amino acids.

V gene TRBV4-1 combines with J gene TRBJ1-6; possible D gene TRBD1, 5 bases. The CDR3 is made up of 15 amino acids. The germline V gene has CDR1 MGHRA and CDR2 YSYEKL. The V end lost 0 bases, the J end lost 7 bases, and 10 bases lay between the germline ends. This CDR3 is CASSQDGGWNSPLHF. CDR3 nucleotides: TGCGCCAGCAGCCAAGATGGGGGGTGGAATTCACCCCTCCACTTT.

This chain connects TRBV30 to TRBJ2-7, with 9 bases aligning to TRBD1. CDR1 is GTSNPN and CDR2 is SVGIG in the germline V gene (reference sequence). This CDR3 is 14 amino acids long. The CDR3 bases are TGTGCGCGTAGTACCGGGACAGGGAGTGACGAGCAGTACTTC. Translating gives CARSTGTGSDEQYF.

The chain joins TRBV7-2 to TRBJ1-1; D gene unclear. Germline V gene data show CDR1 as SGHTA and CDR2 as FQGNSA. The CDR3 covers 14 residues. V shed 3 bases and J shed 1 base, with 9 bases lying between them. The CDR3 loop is CASSLNFANTEAFF. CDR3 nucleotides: TGTGCCAGCAGCTTGAACTTCGCGAACACTGAAGCTTTCTTT.

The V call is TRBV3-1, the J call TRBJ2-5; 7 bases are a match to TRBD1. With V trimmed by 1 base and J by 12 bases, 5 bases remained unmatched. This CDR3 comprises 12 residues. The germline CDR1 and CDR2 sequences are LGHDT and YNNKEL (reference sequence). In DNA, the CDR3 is TGTGCCAGCAGCCAAGTCGGGACAGCTGAGTACTTC. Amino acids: CASSQVGTAEYF.

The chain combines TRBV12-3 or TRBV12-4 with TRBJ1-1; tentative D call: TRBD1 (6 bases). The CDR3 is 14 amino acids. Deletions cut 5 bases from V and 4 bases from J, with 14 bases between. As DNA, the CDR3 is TGTGCCAGCAGTCCCTCGACAGGAAGCACTGAAGCTTTCTTT. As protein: CASSPSTGSTEAFF.

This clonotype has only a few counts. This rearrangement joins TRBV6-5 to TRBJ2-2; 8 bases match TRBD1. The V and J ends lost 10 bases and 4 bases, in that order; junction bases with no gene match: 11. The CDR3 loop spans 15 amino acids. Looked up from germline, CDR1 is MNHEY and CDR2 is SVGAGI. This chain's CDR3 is CATKARGPGTGELFF. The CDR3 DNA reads TGTGCCACTAAAGCCAGGGGGCCCGGCACCGGGGAGCTGTTTTTT.

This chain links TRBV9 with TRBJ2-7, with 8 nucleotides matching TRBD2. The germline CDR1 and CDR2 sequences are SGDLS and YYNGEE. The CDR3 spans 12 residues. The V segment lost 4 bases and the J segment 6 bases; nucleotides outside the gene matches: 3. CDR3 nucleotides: TGTGCCAGCAGCCCGGGGGGGGCCGAGCAGTACTTC. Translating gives CASSPGGAEQYF.

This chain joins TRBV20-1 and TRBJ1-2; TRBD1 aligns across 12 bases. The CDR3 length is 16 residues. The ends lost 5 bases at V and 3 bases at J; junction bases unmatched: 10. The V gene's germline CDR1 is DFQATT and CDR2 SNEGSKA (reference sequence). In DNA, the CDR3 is TGCAGTGCTCCTCCGGGACAGGGGGCGCCGGACTATGGCTACACCTTC. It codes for CSAPPGQGAPDYGYTF.

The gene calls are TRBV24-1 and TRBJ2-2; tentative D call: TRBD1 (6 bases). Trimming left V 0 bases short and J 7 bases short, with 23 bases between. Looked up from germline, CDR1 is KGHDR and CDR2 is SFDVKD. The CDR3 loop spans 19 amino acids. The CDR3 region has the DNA TGTGCCACCAGTGATTTGCCAGGGTCGGCAGGGGCCCGCGTCGGGGAGCTGTTTTTT. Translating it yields CATSDLPGSAGARVGELFF.